This T cell receptor beta chain derives from a study of Tregs in tolerant kidney transplant recipients. Unmatched junction bases numbered 9, after V lost 5 bases and J lost 6 bases. The CDR3 runs to 15 residues. Germline V CDR1 and CDR2: LNHDA, SQIVND (reference sequence). The protocol was immunoSEQ multiplex PCR, while the TCRdb copy is restricted to in-frame clones and leaves out a portion. This table has around 43,000 clones, about 89% appearing once. Thawed PBMCs were FACS-sorted into unstimulated CD4+CD25+CD127- regulatory T cells, CD4+CD25- non-regulatory cells, CD4 and CD8 cells. This clone was seen a few times. Its cognate antigen is unknown. Overall study results and limits: Findings come from small patient numbers and require larger validation.

This TCR was recovered from a human donor in good health. The rearrangement uses TRBV19 and TRBJ2-7, with 11 nucleotides matching TRBD1. Sequences were obtained from Tregs from blood. The CDR3 region has the DNA TGTGCCAGTAGTCTTAGAACGGGGACAGGGGGCGAGCAGTACTTC. Amino acid sequence: CASSLRTGTGGEQYF.